This entry lists 32 T cell receptor beta chains sequenced from one sample in a study of T cell repertoires in cytomegalovirus infection. TCRdb ran MiXCR on the reads and lists one entry per CDR3 protein. Among a few hundred thousand distinct CDR3 sequences listed, over 8% were seen once. The sample consisted of PBMCs. These receptors all stem from a human donor in good health (CMV status not recorded). Some clones in this sample may be carry-over from other donors' samples.

The chain couples TRBV28 to TRBJ1-5; 8 bases line up with TRBD1. Germline values: CDR1 MDHEN, CDR2 SYDVKM. The CDR3 length is 15 residues. Unmatched junction bases numbered 8, after V lost 4 bases and J lost 6 bases. CDR3 amino acids: CASSSLTGGSQPQHF. The CDR3 region has the DNA TGTGCCAGCAGTTCCTTAACAGGGGGTAGTCAGCCCCAGCATTTT.

In its sample, this clonotype was seen once. The chain combines TRBV14 with TRBJ1-4, with 8 positions matching TRBD1. V was clipped by 4 bases and J by 5 bases; unmatched bases: 6. In germline, CDR1 is SGHDN, CDR2 FVKESK. This CDR3 has 15 residues. The CDR3 coding sequence is TGTGCCAGCAGCCCCCACAGGGGGTGGAATGAAAAACTGTTTTTT. It codes for CASSPHRGWNEKLFF. Full variable domain (remainder filled in from reference TRBV14 and TRBJ1-4): EAGVTQFPSHSVIEKGQTVTLRCDPISGHDNLYWYRRVMGKEIKFLLHFVKESKQDESGMPNNRFLAERTGGTYSTLKVQPAELEDSGVYFCASSPHRGWNEKLFFGSGTQLSVL.

Here the CDR3 DNA reads TGTGCCAGCAGATACCCGGGACCCCTGGGTGGCGAGCAGTACTTC. The encoded protein is CASRYPGPLGGEQYF. V usage is TRBV28 and J usage is TRBJ2-7; D tentatively fits TRBD1 or TRBD2 (5 bases each). The CDR3 is made up of 15 amino acids. The ends were cut back, 6 bases at V and 6 bases at J, with 21 bases in the middle. The V gene's germline CDR1 is MDHEN and CDR2 SYDVKM.

The sample holds many counts of this clonotype. The J gene is TRBJ1-2, the V gene TRBV19, with D maybe TRBD1 (6 bases). The CDR3 has 14 amino acids. The ends were cut back, 4 bases at V and 1 base at J, with 10 bases in the middle. The germline V gene encodes CDR1 LNHDA and CDR2 SQIVND (reference sequence). The CDR3: CASSTDSINYGYTF. The DNA of the CDR3 is TGTGCCAGTAGTACGGACAGTATTAACTATGGCTACACCTTC.

There are many counts of this clonotype. The chain couples TRBV7-2 to TRBJ2-3; a possible D gene is TRBD1 (6 bases). The ends were cut back, 7 bases at V and 4 bases at J, with 18 bases in the middle. The germline gives CDR1 SGHTA, CDR2 FQGNSA. The CDR3 is 15 residues long. CDR3 in amino acids: CASTLGGTRADTQYF. The DNA of the CDR3 is TGTGCCAGCACCCTTGGGGGCACCCGGGCAGATACGCAGTATTTT.

This clonotype was counted only a few times. The chain links TRBV20-1 to TRBJ1-5; D ambiguous. V gave up 6 bases and J gave up 1 base, with 13 bases separating them. The CDR3 has 14 amino acids. The germline V gene has CDR1 DFQATT and CDR2 SNEGSKA (reference sequence). CDR3: CSALIPGSNQPQHF. The CDR3 nucleotides read TGCAGTGCGTTAATTCCGGGAAGCAATCAGCCCCAGCATTTT.

This clonotype appeared many times. CDR3 amino acids: CASSSLRAPTYEQYF. The CDR3 nucleotides are TGTGCCAGCAGCTCCCTCCGAGCTCCCACCTACGAGCAGTACTTC. The genes are TRBV6-2 or TRBV6-3 and TRBJ2-7, with D hard to call. In germline, CDR1 is MNHEY, CDR2 SVGEGT. This CDR3 has 15 amino acids. V lost 6 bases and J lost 2, with 17 bases in between.

The chain carries TRBV6-6 and TRBJ1-2, with 7 bases aligning to TRBD1. The CDR3 spans 14 residues. The germline CDR1 and CDR2 sequences are MNHNY and SVGAGI (reference sequence). J lost 0 bases, V lost 6 bases, and 4 bases had no gene match. CDR3 sequence (DNA): TGTGCCAGCAGCAACAGGGGATCTAACTATGGCTACACCTTC. It is translated as CASSNRGSNYGYTF.

This clonotype was counted at least ten times. The chain employs TRBV6-2 or TRBV6-3 and TRBJ1-1; unclear D gene. Germline lookup yields CDR1 MNHEY and CDR2 SVGEGT. The CDR3 loop spans 14 amino acids. Trimming removed 6 bases from V and 3 bases from J, with 14 bases in between. The CDR3 region is CASSRNLADTEAFF. In DNA form, the CDR3 reads TGTGCCAGCAGCCGTAATCTGGCGGACACTGAAGCTTTCTTT.

The gene calls are TRBV6-8 and TRBJ1-1; no definite D call. The CDR3 has 12 residues. The V gene's germline CDR1 is MNHGY and CDR2 SAAAGT. Trimming left V 11 bases short and J 10 bases short, with 20 bases between. Here the CDR3 reads CAARSLERAAFF. CDR3 bases: TGTGCCGCTCGTTCCTTGGAGAGGGCAGCTTTCTTT.

This clonotype was detected ten times or more. The V and J genes are TRBV9 and TRBJ2-3, with D perhaps TRBD2 (5 bases). CDR1 SGDLS and CDR2 YYNGEE come from the germline V gene. V was trimmed by 0 bases and J by 2 bases, leaving 19 bases between them. The CDR3 spans 18 residues. The CDR3 sequence: CASSVASQPADVTDTQYF. The DNA of the CDR3 is TGTGCCAGCAGCGTAGCTTCGCAGCCAGCGGACGTCACAGATACGCAGTATTTT. Full variable domain (outside the CDR3, taken from reference TRBV9 and TRBJ2-3): DSGVTQTPKHLITATGQRVTLRCSPRSGDLSVYWYQQSLDQGLQFLIQYYNGEERAKGNILERFSAQQFPDLHSELNLSSLELGDSALYFCASSVASQPADVTDTQYFGPGTRLTVL.

The table lists this clonotype with many counts. J is TRBJ2-7 and V is TRBV19, with a possible D match to TRBD1 (6 bases). The V end was cut by 6 bases, the J end by 2 bases, with 14 bases between. Germline V gene sequence: CDR1 LNHDA, CDR2 SQIVND (reference sequence). The CDR3 contains 14 residues. The CDR3 reads CASRPTGSAYEQYF. Written as DNA, the CDR3 is TGTGCCAGTAGACCGACAGGTAGCGCCTACGAGCAGTACTTC.

This clonotype was detected ten times or more. CDR3 sequence reads: CASSLDSGGNTEAFF. The CDR3 DNA sequence: TGTGCCAGCAGCTTAGACTCCGGGGGAAACACTGAAGCTTTCTTT. This chain links TRBV7-2 with TRBJ1-1; D perhaps matches TRBD1 (5 bases). V was shortened by 1 base and J by 2 bases, with 11 bases between the two germline ends. This CDR3 region has 15 residues. Germline assignment: CDR1 SGHTA and CDR2 FQGNSA.

The chain has TRBV3-1 and TRBJ1-1, with D maybe TRBD1 (6 bases). Germline V gives CDR1 LGHDT, CDR2 YNNKEL (reference sequence). The CDR3 has 13 amino acids. V lost 4 bases, J lost 11 bases, and 17 bases lay in between. CDR3 in DNA: TGTGCCAGCAGCCCGGGGGAGTCGGGGGGCGCTTTCTTT. As protein: CASSPGESGGAFF.

This clonotype was seen at least ten times. This rearrangement joins TRBV20-1 to TRBJ2-7, with TRBD2 matching over 7 bases. The CDR3 totals 14 residues. V shed 7 bases and J 2 bases; nucleotides not matched to a gene: 11. The germline gives CDR1 DFQATT, CDR2 SNEGSKA (reference sequence). The CDR3 region is CSVTLRGGAYEQYF. The CDR3 coding sequence is TGCAGTGTTACCCTACGGGGAGGGGCCTACGAGCAGTACTTC.

This clonotype was detected many times. The chain joins TRBV28 to TRBJ2-1; D possibly uses TRBD1 or TRBD2 (5 bases each). The CDR3 runs 13 residues. Trimming shortened V by 10 bases and J by 7 bases, and 17 bases separated the two germline ends. Germline CDR1 reads MDHEN; CDR2 reads SYDVKM. CDR3 region: CATTGLASNEQFF. The CDR3 nucleotides read TGTGCCACCACAGGACTCGCTTCTAATGAGCAGTTCTTC.

In this sample, this clonotype turned up many times. The V gene is TRBV7-2, the J gene TRBJ1-2; 10 positions agree with TRBD1. The CDR3 has 16 amino acids. In germline, CDR1 is SGHTA, CDR2 FQGNSA. V lost 4 bases and J lost 4; bases outside the gene matches: 9. For the CDR3, the DNA is TGTGCCAGCAGCTGGCCGGACAGGGGGGACGGCTATGGCTACACCTTC. The encoded protein is CASSWPDRGDGYGYTF.

This CDR3 is CASSSTGQLSGANVLTF. In DNA form, the CDR3 reads TGTGCCAGCAGCTCGACAGGCCAACTCTCTGGGGCCAACGTCCTGACTTTC. V and J are TRBV11-2 and TRBJ2-6; possible D gene TRBD1, 6 bases. The CDR3 runs to 17 residues. Germline CDR1 and CDR2: SGHAT and FQNNGV. V dropped 4 bases and J dropped 0 bases, with 13 bases sitting between them.

A few counts support this clonotype. The V and J genes are TRBV6-2 or TRBV6-3 and TRBJ2-1, with D tentatively TRBD2 (6 bases). The CDR3 loop spans 16 amino acids. Per the germline V gene, CDR1 is MNHEY and CDR2 is SVGEGT. V shed 4 bases and J shed 0 bases, with 13 bases lying between them. The CDR3 DNA reads as TGTGCCAGCAGTTCTCGGGACTCCCTCTCCTACAATGAGCAGTTCTTC. It encodes CASSSRDSLSYNEQFF.

This clonotype was seen at least ten times. The CDR3 reads CASSPPAGGWDTQYF. CDR3 DNA: TGTGCCAGCAGCCCCCCGGCAGGGGGCTGGGATACGCAGTATTTT. V usage is TRBV7-2 and J usage is TRBJ2-3, with 8 bases identical to TRBD1. CDR3 size: 15 residues. The V and J ends lost 5 bases and 6 bases, in that order; junction bases with no gene match: 10. CDR1 and CDR2 from the germline V gene are SGHTA and FQGNSA.

At least ten counts were recorded for this clonotype. V usage is TRBV12-3 or TRBV12-4 and J usage is TRBJ1-1; D remains ambiguous. CDR3 length equals 14 residues. Trimming pared 8 bases from V and 3 bases from J, leaving 16 bases between. CDR3 sequence reads: CASVGFARDTEAFF. CDR3 bases: TGTGCCAGCGTGGGATTTGCTCGGGACACTGAAGCTTTCTTT.

Many counts were recorded for this clonotype. V and J are TRBV14 and TRBJ2-3; TRBD2 aligns across 9 bases. Germline CDR1 is SGHDN and CDR2 is FVKESK. The CDR3 is made up of 14 amino acids. V shed 4 bases, J shed 4 bases, and the junction held 3 bases outside the gene matches. This chain's CDR3 is CASSPIAGADTQYF. As DNA, the CDR3 is TGTGCCAGCAGCCCCATAGCGGGAGCAGATACGCAGTATTTT.

This chain links TRBV7-2 with TRBJ1-2; D is unclear. CDR1 and CDR2 (germline): SGHTA, FQGNSA. Trimming removed 5 bases from V and 6 bases from J, with 19 bases in between. The CDR3 totals 15 residues. CDR3 protein: CASSRDRGIGNGYTF. CDR3 in DNA: TGTGCCAGCAGCCGGGATCGCGGCATTGGTAATGGCTACACCTTC.

The chain uses TRBV29-1 and TRBJ2-3; D remains unclear. Germline V lookup: CDR1 SQVTM, CDR2 ANQGSEA. CDR3 size: 12 residues. The V and J ends lost 3 bases and 1 base respectively, with 5 bases between them. The CDR3 protein is CSVDSGTDTQYF. CDR3 DNA sequence: TGCAGCGTTGACTCAGGCACAGATACGCAGTATTTT.

This clonotype occurred a few times. The rearrangement joins TRBV20-1 to TRBJ1-5; maybe TRBD1 (5 bases). The germline V and J ends were trimmed by 3 bases and 0 bases, with 12 bases remaining between them. CDR3 size: 15 residues. Germline V gene sequence: CDR1 DFQATT, CDR2 SNEGSKA (reference sequence). CDR3: CSASHGGGSNQPQHF. The CDR3 coding sequence is TGCAGTGCTAGTCACGGGGGAGGTAGCAATCAGCCCCAGCATTTT.

This clonotype has a count of ten or more. The chain employs TRBV7-2 and TRBJ1-2; 8 nucleotides align to TRBD1. Per the germline V gene, CDR1 is SGHTA and CDR2 is FQGNSA. J was trimmed by 6 bases and V by 5 bases; bases with no gene match: 5. CDR3 length: 13 residues. DNA for the CDR3: TGTGCCAGCAGCCAGCAGACAGGGGATGGCTACACCTTC. It specifies CASSQQTGDGYTF.

This clonotype has just a few counts. This sequence joins TRBV6-2 or TRBV6-3 and TRBJ2-2; 10 bases line up with TRBD1. The CDR3 covers 14 residues. Looked up from germline, CDR1 is MNHEY and CDR2 is SVGEGT. V lost 8 bases and J lost 4; bases outside the gene matches: 4. The CDR3 region is CASSGQGRTGELFF. In DNA form, the CDR3 reads TGTGCCAGCTCGGGACAGGGGCGCACCGGGGAGCTGTTTTTT.

V and J are TRBV20-1 and TRBJ1-1; D not certain. Looked up from germline, CDR1 is DFQATT and CDR2 is SNEGSKA (reference sequence). The length of the CDR3 is 14 residues. V was pared by 2 bases and J by 5 bases, with 15 bases between. The CDR3, as DNA: TGCAGTGCTAGATTCACGGCCCCTCGGACTGAAGCTTTCTTT. Its protein is CSARFTAPRTEAFF.

This clonotype has a count of ten or more. The chain employs TRBV7-2 and TRBJ2-7; 8 bases fit TRBD1. Trimming at V came to 3 bases and at J to 4 bases, leaving 8 bases not matched to a gene. From germline, CDR1 is SGHTA and CDR2 FQGNSA. The length of the CDR3 is 15 residues. The CDR3 here is CASSLDPGGAYEQYF. The CDR3 coding sequence is TGTGCCAGCAGCTTGGACCCAGGGGGCGCTTACGAGCAGTACTTC.

This clonotype was counted ten times or more. This sequence joins TRBV7-9 and TRBJ1-2; 8 nucleotides line up with TRBD1. The CDR3 totals 15 residues. J lost 2 bases, V lost 3 bases, and 5 bases had no gene match. Germline CDR1 and CDR2: SEHNR and FQNEAQ (reference sequence). DNA for the CDR3: TGTGCCAGCAGCTTGGGACAGGTGACGAACTATGGCTACACCTTC. Protein product: CASSLGQVTNYGYTF.

This clonotype was observed at least ten times. The chain combines TRBV19 with TRBJ2-2; 11 bases map to TRBD2. This CDR3 region has 15 residues. CDR1 is LNHDA, CDR2 SQIVND, per germline (reference sequence). V gave up 9 bases and J gave up 6 bases; unmatched junction bases: 9. The CDR3 protein is CASNPLAGEAGELFF. As DNA, the CDR3 is TGTGCCAGCAACCCACTAGCGGGGGAGGCCGGGGAGCTGTTTTTT.

The V gene is TRBV11-2, the J gene TRBJ2-7; D possibly corresponds to TRBD2 (7 bases). This CDR3 is 14 amino acids long. V gave up 1 base and J gave up 5 bases, with 12 bases separating them. Germline V CDR1 and CDR2: SGHAT, FQNNGV. The CDR3 protein is CASSLVGGLDEQYF. CDR3 DNA: TGTGCCAGCAGCTTAGTGGGGGGGCTCGACGAGCAGTACTTC.